This T cell receptor (beta chain) was sequenced during a study of CD8+CD57+ T cells in acquired aplastic anemia. On the study more broadly: Across the sorted CD4+ and CD8+ cells, DNA amounts averaged approximately 3.1 ug. Findings of the study overall: Approximately 29 was the count of CD8+ CDR3 sequences that patients shared with controls.

Germline V lookup: CDR1 SGDLS, CDR2 YYNGEE. The CDR3 spans 14 residues. The study profiled TCR beta VDJ and CDR3 using genomic DNA as template. A single record per CDR3 protein comes from TCRdb applying MiXCR to the reads. The sample carries more than 250,000 distinct CDR3 sequences, less than 85% recorded once. Turning to this clonotype: Its matching antigen is unknown. One end of the junction fails to match germline, which may point to a read error.

The patients chosen for sequencing had shown expansion of CD8+CD57+ cells (detected by flow cytometry). Severe acquired aplastic anemia was the diagnosis recorded for all patients. Patients were therapy-naive when their blood was sampled. The rearrangement links TRBV9 to TRBJ2-5; possibly TRBD2 for D (5 bases). Sequences were obtained from sorted CD4+, CD8+, or CD8+CD57+ T cells (not recorded which) from PBMCs. This receptor was identified in a human donor with aplastic anemia. The CDR3 DNA sequence: TGTGCCACCAGCAGAGGGTCGACCGATGAGACCCAGTACTTC. Amino acids: CATSRGSTDETQYF.